The 4 T cell receptor beta chains presented below share a single source sample, sequenced in a study of CXCR3-negative and CXCR3-positive naive CD8 T cells. Study-wide results and caveats: CXCR3-positive naive cells had TRB CDR3s that were more hydrophobic than CXCR3-negative naive cells had.

TRB cDNA libraries were made by UMI-labeled 5' RACE. Each CDR3 protein gets one entry in TCRdb, which reprocessed the 5' RACE reads and gives no DNA. In total, the table holds about 89,000 distinct CDR3 sequences. No antigen is known for these receptors. Sequencing input: naive CXCR3+ CD8+ T cells from blood. Subset here: CD45RO-CCR7+CD27+CD95- naive CD8+ T cells expressing CXCR3 (TNR3+). These receptors came from a human donor in good health. Some clones in this sample may be carry-over from other donors' samples.

The chain employs TRBV29-1 and TRBJ2-1; the D call of TRBD1 rests on TCRdb alone, since no DNA is present to check it. The CDR3 is made up of 12 amino acids. Germline V gene lookup returns CDR1 SQVTM and CDR2 ANQGSEA. The CDR3 reads CSVGTGYNEQFF.

The genes are TRBV12-3 or TRBV12-4 and TRBJ1-1. This CDR3 spans 14 amino acids. The CDR3 here is CASSLAQMNTEAFF.

The chain carries TRBV4-2 and TRBJ2-1; the TCRdb call, TRBD2, lacks DNA for checking. CDR3 length: 16 amino acids. Germline V gives CDR1 LGHNA, CDR2 YNFKEQ. The CDR3 here is CASSQDDTSGGNEQFF.

The chain employs TRBV4-2 and TRBJ2-5; TCRdb gives TRBD1 as the D gene, but with no DNA this cannot be confirmed. CDR1 and CDR2 from the germline V gene are LGHNA and YNFKEQ. CDR3 length: 16 residues. The CDR3: CASSQAENTPQETQYF.